The rows below give T cell receptor beta chains drawn from one sample of a study of vaccination effects on CD4 cells after COVID-19. Their antigens remain unidentified. Repertoires were generated with immunoSEQ multiplex PCR, while TCRdb's copy carries only in-frame clones and drops some. The sample has 30,000 to 35,000 clones, 70% to 85% seen once. The sample consisted of CD4+ T cells from PBMCs cultured without peptide, taken after COVID-19 vaccination. The source of these receptors is a human donor who received a COVID-19 vaccine. Both conserved end residues are part of each CDR3. A D gene is named only where the DNA matches it firmly. Where a row states a size, it is once, few, many or the class of an expanded clone; other rows omit it.

v_call: TRBV30
clone_size: NA
j_call: TRBJ1-2
d_call: TRBD1
cdr3_nt: TGTGCCTGGAGTGCACAGGGGGCCGGACGCTACACCTTC
cdr3_aa: CAWSAQGAGRYTF

v_call: TRBV20-1
clone_size: once
j_call: TRBJ2-5
d_call: NA
cdr3_nt: TGCAGTGCTAGAGGGATCGGGGCCCAGTACTTC
cdr3_aa: CSARGIGAQYF

v_call: TRBV6-5
clone_size: NA
j_call: TRBJ1-2
d_call: TRBD1
cdr3_nt: TGTGCCAGCACCCAGACAGGGCTTGGGTCCGGCTACACCTTC
cdr3_aa: CASTQTGLGSGYTF

v_call: TRBV28
clone_size: few
j_call: TRBJ1-5
d_call: TRBD1
cdr3_nt: TGTGCCAGCAGTGGGACAGGAAGGGGCAATCAGCCCCAGCATTTT
cdr3_aa: CASSGTGRGNQPQHF

v_call: TRBV9
clone_size: NA
j_call: TRBJ2-5
d_call: NA
cdr3_nt: TGTGCCAGCAGCGTAGAATCAGGGGATGGGGAGACCCAGTACTTC
cdr3_aa: CASSVESGDGETQYF

v_call: TRBV2
clone_size: NA
j_call: TRBJ1-1
d_call: NA
cdr3_nt: TGTGCCAGCAGCGCCACGGGTCTAAAGGTCATGAACACTGAAGCTTTCTTT
cdr3_aa: CASSATGLKVMNTEAFF

v_call: TRBV6-2/TRBV6-3
clone_size: NA
j_call: TRBJ1-5
d_call: NA
cdr3_nt: TGTGCCAGCAGTTACGTTGCCCCAAATCAGCCCCAGCATTTT
cdr3_aa: CASSYVAPNQPQHF

v_call: TRBV6-5
clone_size: NA
j_call: TRBJ2-7
d_call: TRBD1
cdr3_nt: TGTGCCAGCAGTTACGGGGGACAGGGACGCGAGCAGTACTTC
cdr3_aa: CASSYGGQGREQYF

v_call: TRBV25-1
clone_size: NA
j_call: TRBJ1-6
d_call: TRBD1
cdr3_nt: TGTGCCAGCAGTGAAACGGACAGGGGAGGTTCACCCCTCCACTTT
cdr3_aa: CASSETDRGGSPLHF

v_call: TRBV6-5
clone_size: NA
j_call: TRBJ2-1
d_call: NA
cdr3_nt: TGTGCCAGCACCTGGGCTAAGCAGCCGGACAATGAGCAGTTCTTC
cdr3_aa: CASTWAKQPDNEQFF

v_call: TRBV27
clone_size: NA
j_call: TRBJ2-5
d_call: TRBD2
cdr3_nt: TGTGCCAGCAGCCCCGGGAGGGGCGGTTACGTGAGGGGGAGGGAGACCCAGTACTTC
cdr3_aa: CASSPGRGGYVRGRETQYF

v_call: TRBV5-6
clone_size: NA
j_call: TRBJ1-6
d_call: TRBD1
cdr3_nt: TGTGCCAGCAGCTTAGGGACAGGGGGTAATTCACCCCTCCACTTT
cdr3_aa: CASSLGTGGNSPLHF

v_call: TRBV7-9
clone_size: NA
j_call: TRBJ1-2
d_call: NA
cdr3_nt: TGTGCCAGCAGCTTAGTGAGGGGCGGCCACTATGGCTACACCTTC
cdr3_aa: CASSLVRGGHYGYTF

v_call: TRBV18
clone_size: NA
j_call: TRBJ2-3
d_call: TRBD2
cdr3_nt: TGTGCCAGCTCAATAACTAGCGGACGCACAGATACGCAGTATTTT
cdr3_aa: CASSITSGRTDTQYF

v_call: TRBV9
clone_size: NA
j_call: TRBJ2-5
d_call: NA
cdr3_nt: TGTGCCAGCAGCGTAGGAAATCCCATCCAAGAGACCCAGTACTTC
cdr3_aa: CASSVGNPIQETQYF

v_call: TRBV29-1
clone_size: NA
j_call: TRBJ1-4
d_call: TRBD1
cdr3_nt: TGCAGCGTTGGGACAGGGACTAATGAAAAACTGTTTTTT
cdr3_aa: CSVGTGTNEKLFF

v_call: TRBV27
clone_size: NA
j_call: TRBJ2-7
d_call: TRBD2
cdr3_nt: TGTGCCAGCAGTCCCTCAGGACTAGTGATGGGCTACGAGCAGTACTTC
cdr3_aa: CASSPSGLVMGYEQYF

v_call: TRBV28
clone_size: few
j_call: TRBJ1-2
d_call: NA
cdr3_nt: TGTGCCAGCAGTTTCAGGGACTATGGCTACACCTTC
cdr3_aa: CASSFRDYGYTF

v_call: TRBV5-4
clone_size: few
j_call: TRBJ2-3
d_call: NA
cdr3_nt: TGTGCCAGCAGTGACGACAGCCAGACAGATACGCAGTATTTT
cdr3_aa: CASSDDSQTDTQYF

v_call: TRBV6-1
clone_size: NA
j_call: TRBJ2-3
d_call: NA
cdr3_nt: TGTGCCAGCAGTGAAGGAGTGCTCACAGATACGCAGTATTTT
cdr3_aa: CASSEGVLTDTQYF

v_call: TRBV5-1
clone_size: NA
j_call: TRBJ1-1
d_call: TRBD1
cdr3_nt: TGCGCCAGCAGCTTGGTGTTTAGGGGGCAAGGGACTGAAGCTTTCTTT
cdr3_aa: CASSLVFRGQGTEAFF

v_call: TRBV3-1/TRBV3-2
clone_size: NA
j_call: TRBJ2-7
d_call: TRBD2
cdr3_nt: TGTGCCAGCAGCCAAGATGGTAGCGGGGGGCCCCACTCCTACGAGCAGTACTTC
cdr3_aa: CASSQDGSGGPHSYEQYF

v_call: TRBV4-1
clone_size: once
j_call: TRBJ2-7
d_call: NA
cdr3_nt: TGCGCCAGCAGCACTCAGCCAGGGAATGACGAGCAGTACTTC
cdr3_aa: CASSTQPGNDEQYF

v_call: TRBV5-1
clone_size: once
j_call: TRBJ2-5
d_call: TRBD2
cdr3_nt: TGCGCCAGCAGCTTGCCGGGACTAGCGGGTCAAGAGACCCAGTACTTC
cdr3_aa: CASSLPGLAGQETQYF

v_call: TRBV10-3
clone_size: NA
j_call: TRBJ1-1
d_call: NA
cdr3_nt: TGTGCCATCAGTGGTTCGGGTGACACTGAAGCTTTCTTT
cdr3_aa: CAISGSGDTEAFF